The 14 T cell receptor beta chains below come from one sample, sequenced in a study of spatial heterogeneity in lung cancer. The time point here: sample taken at primary tumor resection. Tumor, nontumor lung or frozen PBMC supplied whole RNA that was sequenced unsorted. TCRdb processed the 5' RACE reads anew with MiXCR; each CDR3 protein has one entry. Altogether around 11,000 distinct CDR3 sequences are present, around 5.8% being singletons, with the ten largest covering under 30%. The sequencing used PBMCs, collected at surgery. The receptors were sampled from a male donor with early-stage non-small cell lung cancer.

In its sample, this clonotype was seen many times. With the library built for alpha chains, this beta chain is off target and its frequency is not meaningful. CDR3 protein: CASSLRVGGEQYF. CDR3 DNA sequence: TGTGCCAGCAGTTTAAGGGTTGGGGGCGAGCAGTACTTC. The V call is TRBV12-3 or TRBV12-4, the J call TRBJ2-7; D is tentatively TRBD1 or TRBD2 (5 bases each). V was clipped by 2 bases and J by 6 bases, with 11 bases between them. This CDR3 is 13 amino acids long.

This clonotype ranks as medium-sized. Being off target in a library aimed at alpha chains, this beta chain has a size of little meaning. J is TRBJ1-2 and V is TRBV5-1, with D perhaps matching TRBD1 (5 bases). This CDR3 is 15 amino acids long. Trimming took off 4 bases at V and 3 bases at J, with 16 bases between the two ends. Germline-derived CDR1 and CDR2 are SGHRS and YFSETQ. The CDR3 DNA is TGCGCCAGCAGCGCGGGGCACCAGGGATACTATGGCTACACCTTC. It codes for CASSAGHQGYYGYTF. Full variable domain (rest looked up from reference TRBV5-1 and TRBJ1-2): KAGVTQTPRYLIKTRGQQVTLSCSPISGHRSVSWYQQTPGQGLQFLFEYFSETQRNKGNFPGRFSGRQFSNSRSEMNVSTLELGDSALYLCASSAGHQGYYGYTFGSGTRLTVV.

Many counts were recorded for this clonotype. Being off target in a library aimed at alpha chains, this beta chain has a size of little meaning. V and J are TRBV28 and TRBJ1-5; 8 bases fit TRBD1. CDR1 is MDHEN and CDR2 is SYDVKM in the germline V gene. This CDR3 spans 14 amino acids. V was pared by 8 bases and J by 1 base, with 4 bases of the junction left unmatched. The DNA for the CDR3 is TGTGCCAGCCAACAGGGGGGAAGCAATCAGCCCCAGCATTTT. Residues: CASQQGGSNQPQHF.

This clonotype was seen many times. This beta chain came through as a stray read in a library set up for alpha chains, and its size says little. As DNA, the CDR3 is TGTGCCAGCAGTTTACCCCTAGCGGGAGGGACCGGGGAGCTGTTTTTT. Protein: CASSLPLAGGTGELFF. This chain joins TRBV28 and TRBJ2-2, with TRBD2 identical over 12 bases. Trimming at V came to 2 bases and at J to 5 bases, leaving 3 bases not matched to a gene. CDR3 size: 16 residues. Germline V gene data show CDR1 as MDHEN and CDR2 as SYDVKM.

The table lists this clonotype with many counts. This beta chain was picked up by a library intended for alpha chains and is off target, so its count carries little meaning. This chain connects TRBV29-1 to TRBJ2-5; 14 bases agree with TRBD2. V was clipped by 6 bases and J by 5 bases; unmatched bases: 5. This CDR3 is built from 14 residues. CDR1 and CDR2 from the germline V gene are SQVTM and ANQGSEA. CDR3 residues: CSVVGLAGVETQYF. For the CDR3, the DNA is TGCAGCGTAGTGGGACTAGCGGGAGTGGAGACCCAGTACTTC. Full variable domain (missing parts from reference TRBV29-1 and TRBJ2-5): SAVISQKPSRDICQRGTSLTIQCQVDSQVTMMFWYRQQPGQSLTLIATANQGSEATYESGFVIDKFPISRPNLTFSTLTVSNMSPEDSSIYLCSVVGLAGVETQYFGPGTRLLVL.

This clonotype was seen ten or more times. This beta chain appears as a stray read in a library generated for alpha chains; its size is not informative. The V gene is TRBV7-9, the J gene TRBJ2-1; the D is unclear. The CDR3 has 11 residues. CDR1 and CDR2 (germline): SEHNR, FQNEAQ (reference sequence). V was cut by 1 base and J by 10 bases, with 5 bases left in between. In nucleotides, the CDR3 is TGTGCCAGCAGCTTAGGAGGCGAGCAGTTCTTC. Its translation: CASSLGGEQFF.

This clonotype was found many times. As an off-target read in a library built for alpha chains, this beta chain has a frequency of little significance. The rearrangement joins TRBV6-2 or TRBV6-3 to TRBJ2-7; no clear D. Germline lookup yields CDR1 MNHEY and CDR2 SVGEGT. The ends were cut back, 2 bases at V and 2 bases at J, with 10 bases in the middle. The CDR3 totals 14 residues. The DNA for the CDR3 is TGTGCCAGCAGTTACAGGGATCAAACCTACGAGCAGTACTTC. It specifies CASSYRDQTYEQYF.

This clonotype rates as medium-sized. This beta chain is off target for a library built for alpha chains, so its abundance means little. The chain is built from TRBV2 and TRBJ2-1; no clear D gene. The germline V gene has CDR1 SNHLY and CDR2 FYNNEI. V lost 8 bases to trimming and J lost 10 bases, with 6 bases between them. CDR3 length equals 9 residues. CDR3 in amino acids: CASLQEQFF. DNA of the CDR3: TGTGCCAGCCTCCAGGAGCAGTTCTTC.

Points on this clonotype: Because the library targeted alpha chains, this beta chain is an off-target read whose size means little. This chain uses TRBV18 with TRBJ1-5; D may be TRBD1 (6 bases). The V end lost 2 bases, the J end lost 4 bases, and 12 bases lay between the germline ends. The CDR3 extends over 15 amino acids. CDR1 is KGHSH and CDR2 is LQKENI in the germline V gene. This CDR3 is CASSPLGQTNQPQHF. CDR3 DNA: TGTGCCAGCTCACCATTGGGACAAACGAATCAGCCCCAGCATTTT.

This clonotype was detected many times. Being off target in a library aimed at alpha chains, this beta chain has a size of little meaning. This CDR3 is CASSPRTGVEKLFF. CDR3 bases: TGTGCCAGCAGCCCTCGGACAGGGGTTGAAAAACTGTTTTTT. The chain employs TRBV3-1 and TRBJ1-4; 9 nucleotides line up with TRBD1. The CDR3 contains 14 residues. CDR1 is LGHDT, CDR2 YNNKEL, per germline (reference sequence). Losses at the gene ends were 4 bases for V and 7 bases for J; bases not matched to a gene: 4. Drawing the rest from reference TRBV3-1 and TRBJ1-4, the complete variable domain is DTAVSQTPKYLVTQMGNDKSIKCEQNLGHDTMYWYKQDSKKFLKIMFSYNNKELIINETVPNRFSPKSPDKAHLNLHINSLELGDSAVYFCASSPRTGVEKLFFGSGTQLSVL.

This clonotype was counted many times. The size of this beta chain means little, since it is a stray read in a library made for alpha chains. The chain joins TRBV29-1 to TRBJ1-2; 9 nucleotides line up with TRBD1. Germline V gene lookup returns CDR1 SQVTM and CDR2 ANQGSEA. The V gene end was trimmed by 7 bases and the J gene end by 3 bases; junction bases not matched to a gene: 6. The CDR3 is 13 residues long. CDR3 in DNA: TGCAGCGCTACGGACAGGGGTGACTATGGCTACACCTTC. Translating gives CSATDRGDYGYTF.

This clonotype was seen ten or more times. This beta chain lies outside the target of a library built for alpha chains; its clone size means little. J is TRBJ2-2 and V is TRBV3-1; 9 nucleotides align to TRBD1. Germline assignment: CDR1 LGHDT and CDR2 YNNKEL (reference sequence). Trimming removed 4 bases from V and 9 bases from J; junction bases left unmatched: 6. There are 14 residues in the CDR3. The CDR3 spells CASSPGQGGRELFF. Here the CDR3 DNA reads TGTGCCAGCAGCCCGGGACAGGGTGGACGGGAGCTGTTTTTT.

This clonotype was seen ten or more times. This beta chain came through as a stray read in a library set up for alpha chains, and its size says little. This chain uses TRBV20-1 with TRBJ2-3; D ambiguous. The V gene's germline CDR1 is DFQATT and CDR2 SNEGSKA (reference sequence). Between the trimmed V and J ends, which lost 6 bases and 4 bases, there was a span of 11 bases. This CDR3 has 12 residues. For the CDR3, the DNA is TGCAGTGCGGCAATGGCGGCAGATACGCAGTATTTT. Its protein is CSAAMAADTQYF.

This clonotype was recorded at least ten times. With the library built for alpha chains, this beta chain is off target and its frequency is not meaningful. The rearrangement joins TRBV20-1 to TRBJ2-1; 16 nucleotides align to TRBD2. The germline V gene has CDR1 DFQATT and CDR2 SNEGSKA (reference sequence). J was trimmed by 6 bases and V by 3 bases; bases with no gene match: 5. This CDR3 spans 16 amino acids. The CDR3 DNA reads TGCAGTGCTAGGCCGGGACTAGCGGGGGGGCCCAATGAGCAGTTCTTC. It translates to CSARPGLAGGPNEQFF.